The TCR beta chain described here comes from a study of blood T cell repertoires in COVID-19. Study at large: Spain, Italy and the United States supplied samples that represented acute and convalescent COVID-19. PBMCs, B-cell-depleted T cells, or T cells provided the cDNA or gDNA that made up the material.

V was pared by 3 bases and J by 7 bases, with 11 bases of the junction left unmatched. This CDR3 contains 16 residues. Per the germline V gene, CDR1 is SEHNR and CDR2 is FQNEAQ (reference sequence). Clones were read by immunoSEQ multiplex PCR, and TCRdb kept only the in-frame ones, dropping some. The table lists 40,000 to 55,000 clones, about nine tenths of them singletons, with 13% to 15% in the top ten. The rearrangement uses TRBV7-9 and TRBJ1-2; 10 bases fit TRBD1. Material: peripheral blood. The receptor comes from a human donor in a cohort sampled during active COVID-19. CDR3 sequence: CASSLGGTGANGGYTF. The CDR3 DNA reads TGTGCCAGCAGCTTGGGGGGGACAGGGGCGAACGGTGGCTACACCTTC.